The clone carrying this TCR beta chain was detected only a few times. Antigen: not known. Uncontrolled infection, other autoimmune disease, pregnancy or lactation disqualified patients from enrolment. Amplification yielded TCR beta CDR3 regions, with RNA transcripts as the source. The study used the HTBI primer set for a first-round RT-PCR of the TCR CDR3. Each CDR3 protein is one row after TCRdb ran MiXCR on the multiplex PCR reads. The repertoire holds 450,000 to 550,000 distinct CDR3 sequences, with around 22% as singletons. Trimming left V 6 bases short and J 0 bases short, with 16 bases between. Looked up from germline, CDR1 is LNHDA and CDR2 is SQIVND (reference sequence). The CDR3 spans 16 residues. The data derive from a study of T cells in Graves' hyperthyroidism and ophthalmopathy. As for the study in general: Peripheral blood was secured at the point of initial diagnosis, before any treatment.

Notes on the study in general: Ophthalmopathy, as predicted by the model, came a median approximately 6.5 months after the prediction.

The sample comprised blood. The gene calls are TRBV19 and TRBJ2-3, with TRBD1 as a possible D gene (7 bases). This TCR came from a woman in her twenties or thirties with Graves' ophthalmopathy. The CDR3: CASRSQGGSSTDTQYF. DNA for the CDR3: TGTGCCAGTAGGAGTCAGGGGGGATCTAGCACAGATACGCAGTATTTT.